The source of this TCR beta chain is a study of blood T cells in healthy people across ages (dated by TCRdb to about 2015). Concerning the study at large: In model experiments, template switching captured about one uniquely barcoded TCR beta cDNA molecule for every two T cells. To track age-related changes in TCR beta repertoire diversity, the study relied on deep sequencing normalized with unique cDNA molecular identifiers. To avoid experimental bias, donors of different ages were spread randomly across the sequencing lanes. Using the same blood draw, the study looked at two additional independent replicas of 1 million unique cDNA reads for two donors, one aged 18 to 30 and the other aged 80 or older. Four age groups were formed from the donors: young (average roughly 15 years), middle-aged (more than 35), aged (62) and long-lived (around 82). The investigation overall reported the following: Compared with the aged group, the long-lived group had more naive CD4+ T cells, fewer expanded clones and increased TCR diversity, suggesting age selection. Bulk unsorted PBMC profiling prevented conclusive comparison of naive and antigen-experienced compartments. Estimates of total diversity based on one million sequenced T cells were regarded as lower bounds and as underestimates. Observed TCR beta diversity per million T cells fell roughly linearly with age, and a significant reduction was already apparent by age around 36. The percentage of naive T cells measured by flow cytometry correlated strongly with observed TCR beta diversity. Donor CMV infection status was unknown, potentially confounding age-related changes in expanded clonotypes.

The approximately 41 donors, aged roughly 6 to 100 years, were systemically healthy Caucasian individuals from Russia. Each donor gave 9 to 10 milliliters of peripheral blood, collected into EDTA-treated Vacutainer tubes. Ficoll-Paque density-gradient centrifugation was used to isolate PBMCs, with at least 6.5 million per sample. Trizol reagent was used to extract total RNA from PBMCs, with at least 5 micrograms per sample. The percentages of naive CD45RAhigh/CD27high T cells were determined by flow cytometry on a PBMC aliquot from every donor. Libraries came from 5' RACE. The reads were generated on an Illumina HiSeq 2500. A second roughly 6 to 11 cycle PCR used a sample-barcoded 5' primer and a J-beta primer mix. A template-switch 5' adaptor carrying 12 random nucleotides introduced a unique molecular identifier onto each TCR beta cDNA molecule. Each sample yielded at least 2.5 million CDR3-containing paired-end reads. All of the RNA was converted into first-strand cDNA using the Mint cDNA synthesis kit, with a TRBC-specific oligonucleotide serving as the primer. After uracil-DNA glycosylase treatment, a first 18-cycle PCR used universal primers M1SS and BC2_uni_R on all cDNA. The authors' analysis ran thus. Normalization of each sample was performed by random selection of 1 million high-quality reads, each carrying a distinct molecular identifier. Instead of being binned into consensus sequences, reads that shared molecular identifiers were thrown out. CDR3 identification, clonotype clustering and error correction used MiTCR with a Q25 quality threshold and the strictest error-elimination algorithm. A nonparametric unseen species model with Euler transformation was used to estimate a lower bound on total TCR beta diversity. TCRdb reworked the public reads: Q25 trimming with fastp, MiXCR clone assembly, productive beta chains retained. Entries that share a CDR3 protein sequence are merged under the most common genes and DNA. The V and J calls and clone size are TCRdb's, not the authors'. The table for this sample lists 870,000 or so distinct CDR3 sequences; less than 35% of them were counted only once. Approximately 15% of the sample belongs to the ten largest clones.

The junction shows trimming of 4 bases on V and 4 bases on J, and the gene matches do not reach 2 bases of it. From its cysteine to its phenylalanine, the CDR3 spans 13 amino acids. The entry retains the CDR3 DNA only, 39 bases that are in frame from base 1. The CDR1 and CDR2 encoded by the germline V gene are SGDLS and YYNGEE. At least ten counts were recorded for this clonotype. Its specific antigen is unknown. No much larger clonotype is one base removed from it; base qualities were not supplied. Recombination linked TRBV9 to TRBJ2-1; 7 of the junction bases match TRBD1. The clonotype comes from a woman of 80 years or more in good health. Sequencing was done on a sample of blood. In nucleotide form, the sequence is TGTGCCAGCAGCCCCAGGGGGTACAATGAGCAGTTCTTC. Its protein product is CASSPRGYNEQFF.